This T cell receptor beta chain derives from a study of cytomegalovirus exposure and HLA in healthy donors. 60 Vbeta and 13 Jbeta primers were used in PCR. Some clones are missing from TCRdb's copy, which holds only in-frame ones; the method was immunoSEQ multiplex PCR. The table shows about 160,000 clones, with around 79% occurring only once. V shed 6 bases and J 3 bases; nucleotides not matched to a gene: 3. The CDR3 length is 15 residues. Germline CDR1 and CDR2: SNHLY and FYNNEI. The rearrangement joins TRBV2 to TRBJ2-2; TRBD1 matches 11 bases. This clonotype was sampled from a woman aged 45-65 years in good health and CMV-seropositive. The sequenced sample was PBMCs. The CDR3 protein is CASRMGQGDTGELFF. DNA of the CDR3: TGTGCCAGCAGAATGGGACAGGGGGACACCGGGGAGCTGTTTTTT.